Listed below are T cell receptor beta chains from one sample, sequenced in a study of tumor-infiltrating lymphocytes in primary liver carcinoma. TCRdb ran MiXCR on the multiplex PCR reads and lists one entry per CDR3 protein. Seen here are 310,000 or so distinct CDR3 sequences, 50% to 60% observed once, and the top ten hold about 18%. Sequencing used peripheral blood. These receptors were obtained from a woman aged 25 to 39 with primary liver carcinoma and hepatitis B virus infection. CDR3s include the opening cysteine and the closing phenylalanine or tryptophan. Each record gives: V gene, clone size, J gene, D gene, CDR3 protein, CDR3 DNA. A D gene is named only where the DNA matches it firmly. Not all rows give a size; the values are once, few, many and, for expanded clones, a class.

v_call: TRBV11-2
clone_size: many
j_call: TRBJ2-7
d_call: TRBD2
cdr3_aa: CASKTAGGSYEQYF
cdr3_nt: TGTGCCAGCAAGACGGCGGGAGGGAGCTACGAGCAGTACTTC

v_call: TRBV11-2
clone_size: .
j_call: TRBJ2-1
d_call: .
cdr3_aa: CASSLVLRAGNRNEQFF
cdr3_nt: TGTGCCAGTAGCTTAGTACTCCGGGCAGGGAACCGGAATGAGCAGTTCTTC

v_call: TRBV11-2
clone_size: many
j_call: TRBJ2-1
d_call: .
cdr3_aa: CASSLGDNYNEQFF
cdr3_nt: TGTGCCAGCAGCTTGGGGGACAACTACAATGAGCAGTTCTTC

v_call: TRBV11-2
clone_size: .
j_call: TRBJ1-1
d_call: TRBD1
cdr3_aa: CASSIRQGVTETFF
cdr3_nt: TGTGCCAGCAGCATCCGACAGGGCGTAACTGAAACTTTCTTT

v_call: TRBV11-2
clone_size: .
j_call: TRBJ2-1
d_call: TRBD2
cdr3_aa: CASSLRTSAGNEQFF
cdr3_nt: TGTGCCAGCAGCTTAAGGACTAGCGCGGGCAATGAGCAGTTCTTC

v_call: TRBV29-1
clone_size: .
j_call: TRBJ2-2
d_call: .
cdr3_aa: CSIPGGTEELFF
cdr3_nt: TGCAGCATTCCAGGGGGGACCGAGGAGCTGTTTTTT

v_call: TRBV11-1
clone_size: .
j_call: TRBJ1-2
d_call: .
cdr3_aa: CASSFLTGNYGYIF
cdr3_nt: TGTGCCAGCAGCTTTCTAACGGGGAACTATGGTTACATCTTC

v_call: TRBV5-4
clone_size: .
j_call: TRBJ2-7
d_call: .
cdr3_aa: CASSPRYGSSYEQYF
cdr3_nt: TGTGCCAGCAGCCCGCGATACGGGAGCTCCTACGAGCAGTACTTC

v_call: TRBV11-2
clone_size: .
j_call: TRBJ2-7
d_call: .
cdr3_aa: CTSSSTSMGRRF
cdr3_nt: TGTACCAGCAGCTCTACCTCCATGGGACGACGCTTC

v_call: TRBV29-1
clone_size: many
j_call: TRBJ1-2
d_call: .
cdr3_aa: CSFWDENYGYTF
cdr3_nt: TGCAGCTTCTGGGATGAAAACTATGGCTACACCTTC

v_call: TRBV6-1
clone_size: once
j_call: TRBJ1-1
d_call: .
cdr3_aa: CASNEFRNTEAFF
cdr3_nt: TGTGCCAGCAATGAGTTTCGGAACACTGAAGCTTTCTTT

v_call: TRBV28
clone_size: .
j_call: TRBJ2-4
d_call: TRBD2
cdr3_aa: CASSPNRAGADIQYF
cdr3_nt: TGTGCCAGCAGTCCCAACCGAGCGGGAGCAGACATTCAGTACTTC

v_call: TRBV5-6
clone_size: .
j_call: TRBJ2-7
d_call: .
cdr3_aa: CASSLGIWGARTYEQYF
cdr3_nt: TGTGCCAGCAGCTTGGGAATTTGGGGAGCCCGAACCTACGAGCAGTACTTC

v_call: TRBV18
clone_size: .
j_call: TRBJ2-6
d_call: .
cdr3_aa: CASSPQVGATSGANVLTF
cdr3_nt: TGTGCCAGCTCACCACAAGTAGGGGCCACCTCTGGGGCCAACGTCCTGACTTTC

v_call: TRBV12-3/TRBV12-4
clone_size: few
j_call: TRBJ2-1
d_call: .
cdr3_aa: CASRPRLESHEQFF
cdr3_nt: TGTGCCAGCAGGCCTCGACTAGAATCCCATGAGCAGTTCTTC

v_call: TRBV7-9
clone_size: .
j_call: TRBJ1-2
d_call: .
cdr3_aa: CASSPWPDSLEYGYTF
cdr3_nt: TGTGCCAGCAGCCCATGGCCTGACAGTCTAGAGTATGGCTACACCTTC

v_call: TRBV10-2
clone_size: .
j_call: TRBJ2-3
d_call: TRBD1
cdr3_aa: CASSEWSGQGTDTQYF
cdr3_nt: TGCGCCAGCAGTGAATGGTCGGGACAGGGAACAGATACGCAGTATTTT

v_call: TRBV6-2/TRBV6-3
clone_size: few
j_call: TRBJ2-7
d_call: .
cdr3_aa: CASSRGQFFSYEQYF
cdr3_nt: TGTGCCAGCAGCAGAGGACAGTTCTTCTCCTACGAGCAGTACTTC

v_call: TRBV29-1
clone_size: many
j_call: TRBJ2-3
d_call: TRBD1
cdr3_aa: CSALGQGGPDTQYF
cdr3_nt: TGCAGCGCCTTGGGACAGGGGGGCCCAGATACGCAGTATTTT

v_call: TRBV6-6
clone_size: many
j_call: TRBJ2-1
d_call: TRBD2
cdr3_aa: CASSNTQLAGRDNEQFF
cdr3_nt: TGTGCCAGCAGTAACACCCAACTAGCGGGCCGAGACAATGAGCAGTTCTTC

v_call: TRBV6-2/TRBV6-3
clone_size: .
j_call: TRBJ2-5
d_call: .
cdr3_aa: CASSYLTAQETQYF
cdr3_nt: TGTGCCAGCAGTTACTTGACGGCTCAAGAGACCCAGTACTTC

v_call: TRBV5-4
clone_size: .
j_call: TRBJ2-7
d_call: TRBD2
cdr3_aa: CASRSLAGGGEQYF
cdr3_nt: TGTGCCAGCAGATCGTTAGCGGGAGGAGGCGAGCAGTACTTC

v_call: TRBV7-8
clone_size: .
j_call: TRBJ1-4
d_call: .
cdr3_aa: CASSQTGAAANEKLFF
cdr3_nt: TGTGCCAGCAGCCAGACAGGTGCCGCCGCTAATGAAAAACTGTTTTTT

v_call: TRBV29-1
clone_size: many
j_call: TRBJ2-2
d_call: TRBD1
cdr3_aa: CSVEGQGIGTGELFF
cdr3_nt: TGCAGCGTTGAGGGACAGGGGATAGGCACCGGGGAGCTGTTTTTT

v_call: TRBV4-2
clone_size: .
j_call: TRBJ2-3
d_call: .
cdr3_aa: CASNQAGTTDTQYF
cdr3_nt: TGTGCCAGCAACCAAGCCGGTACCACAGATACGCAGTATTTT

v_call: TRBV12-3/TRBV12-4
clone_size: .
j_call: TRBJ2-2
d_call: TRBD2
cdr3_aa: CASSSSPGLAGGRGTGELFF
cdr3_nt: TGTGCCAGCAGCTCATCTCCGGGACTAGCGGGAGGGCGAGGCACCGGGGAGCTGTTTTTT

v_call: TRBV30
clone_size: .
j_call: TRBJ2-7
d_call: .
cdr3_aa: CAWSQGRGYEHYF
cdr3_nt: TGTGCCTGGAGTCAGGGGAGAGGCTACGAGCACTACTTC

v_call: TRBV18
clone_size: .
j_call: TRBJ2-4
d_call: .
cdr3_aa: CASSLPGVRDIQYF
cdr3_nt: TGTGCCAGCTCACTTCCGGGAGTAAGGGACATTCAGTACTTC

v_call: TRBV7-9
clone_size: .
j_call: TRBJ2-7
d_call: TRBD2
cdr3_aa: CASSLEPRSGAGFPYEQYF
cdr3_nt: TGTGCCAGCAGCTTAGAACCGCGTTCCGGAGCGGGATTCCCCTACGAGCAGTACTTC

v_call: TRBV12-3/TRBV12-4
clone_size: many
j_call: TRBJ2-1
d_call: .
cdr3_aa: CASSYATYNEQFF
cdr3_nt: TGTGCCAGCAGCTACGCCACGTACAATGAGCAGTTCTTC

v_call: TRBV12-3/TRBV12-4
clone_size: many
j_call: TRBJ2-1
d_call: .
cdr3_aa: CASSLALGFEQFF
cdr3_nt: TGTGCCAGCAGTTTAGCGCTGGGTTTTGAGCAGTTCTTC

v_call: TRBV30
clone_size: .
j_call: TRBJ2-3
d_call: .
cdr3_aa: CAWQQGVTDTQYF
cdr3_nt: TGTGCCTGGCAGCAAGGAGTAACGGATACGCAGTATTTT

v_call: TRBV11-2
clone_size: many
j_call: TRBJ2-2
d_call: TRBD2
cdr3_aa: CASSRLAGANTGELFF
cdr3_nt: TGTGCCAGCAGCCGCTTAGCGGGGGCGAACACCGGGGAGCTGTTTTTT

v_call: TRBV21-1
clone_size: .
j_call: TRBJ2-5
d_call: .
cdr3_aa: CASSKGTGRGETQYF
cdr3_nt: TGTGCCAGCAGCAAAGGGACAGGGCGAGGGGAGACCCAGTACTTC

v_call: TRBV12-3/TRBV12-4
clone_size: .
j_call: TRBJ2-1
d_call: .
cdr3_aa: CASSPDRRPYNEQFF
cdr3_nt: TGTGCCAGCAGCCCCGACCGTCGCCCATACAATGAGCAGTTCTTC

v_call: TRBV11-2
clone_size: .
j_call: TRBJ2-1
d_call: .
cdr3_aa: CASSHRGAANVQFF
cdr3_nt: TGTGCCAGCAGCCACCGAGGGGCAGCCAATGTGCAGTTCTTC

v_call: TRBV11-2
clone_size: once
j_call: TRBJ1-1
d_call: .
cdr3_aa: CASSSSGNVRNTEDFF
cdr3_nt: TGTGCCAGCAGCTCCTCTGGCAATGTCCGAAACACTGAAGATTTCTTT

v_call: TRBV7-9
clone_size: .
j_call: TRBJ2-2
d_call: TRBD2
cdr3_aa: CASSLRRRVSGTGELFF
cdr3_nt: TGTGCCAGCAGCTTAAGGCGTCGGGTTAGCGGGACCGGGGAGCTGTTTTTT

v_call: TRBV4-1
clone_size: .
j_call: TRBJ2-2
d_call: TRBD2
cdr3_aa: CASSRRLEVLAGMELFF
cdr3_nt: TGCGCCAGCAGCCGAAGATTGGAGGTACTAGCGGGAATGGAGCTGTTTTTT

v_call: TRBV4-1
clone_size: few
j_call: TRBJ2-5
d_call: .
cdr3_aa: CASSRSGPGKGETQYF
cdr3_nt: TGCGCCAGCAGTAGGAGTGGACCAGGGAAAGGAGAGACCCAGTACTTC

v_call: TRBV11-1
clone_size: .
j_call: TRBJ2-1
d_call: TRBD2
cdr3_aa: CASTLGGSGTSGRNEQFF
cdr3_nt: TGTGCCAGCACCTTAGGTGGGAGCGGGACGAGCGGTCGCAATGAGCAGTTCTTC

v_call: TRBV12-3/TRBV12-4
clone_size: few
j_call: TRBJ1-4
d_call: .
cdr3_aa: CASSPRDNEKLFF
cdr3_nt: TGTGCCAGCAGTCCGCGGGACAATGAAAAACTGTTTTTT

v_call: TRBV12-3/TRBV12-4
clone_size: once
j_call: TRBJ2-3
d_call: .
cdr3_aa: CASKWLADTQYF
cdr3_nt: TGTGCCAGCAAATGGTTAGCAGATACGCAGTATTTT

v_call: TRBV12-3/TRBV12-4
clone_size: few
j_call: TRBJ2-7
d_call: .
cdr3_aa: CASSLSTTSYEQYF
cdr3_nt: TGTGCCAGCAGTCTCAGCACCACCTCCTACGAGCAGTACTTC

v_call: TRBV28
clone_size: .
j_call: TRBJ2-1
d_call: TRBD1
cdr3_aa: CASSPASGRGHYNEQFF
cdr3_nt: TGTGCCAGCAGCCCTGCGTCGGGCAGGGGGCATTACAATGAGCAGTTCTTC

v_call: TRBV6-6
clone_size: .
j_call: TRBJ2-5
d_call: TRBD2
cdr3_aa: CASTPHPSGSQETQYF
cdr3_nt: TGTGCCAGCACCCCACATCCTAGCGGGAGCCAAGAGACCCAGTACTTC

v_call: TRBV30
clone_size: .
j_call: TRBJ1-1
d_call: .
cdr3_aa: CAWSVHWVMNTEAFF
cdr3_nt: TGTGCCTGGAGTGTACACTGGGTTATGAACACTGAAGCTTTCTTT

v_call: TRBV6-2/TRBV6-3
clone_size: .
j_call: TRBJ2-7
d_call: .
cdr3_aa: CASTHSSAGLYEQYF
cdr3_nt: TGTGCCAGCACTCATTCTAGCGCGGGGCTTTACGAGCAGTACTTC

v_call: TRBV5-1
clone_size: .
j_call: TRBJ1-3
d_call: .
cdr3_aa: CASSLTVYSGDTIYF
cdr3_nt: TGCGCCAGCAGTTTGACAGTTTACTCTGGAGACACCATATATTTT

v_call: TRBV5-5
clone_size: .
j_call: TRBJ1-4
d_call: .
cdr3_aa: CASSLMGESNEKLFF
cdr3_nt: TGTGCCAGCAGCTTGATGGGAGAGTCGAATGAAAAACTGTTTTTT

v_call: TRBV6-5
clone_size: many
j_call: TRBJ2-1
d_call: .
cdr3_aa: CASRSSRGNEQFF
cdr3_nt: TGTGCCAGCCGTTCAAGTAGGGGGAATGAGCAGTTCTTC

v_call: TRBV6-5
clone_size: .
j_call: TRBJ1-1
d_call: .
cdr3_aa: CASKAYRDTEAFF
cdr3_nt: TGTGCCAGCAAGGCCTATCGCGACACTGAAGCTTTCTTT

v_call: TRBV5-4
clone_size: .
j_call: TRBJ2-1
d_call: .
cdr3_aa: CANSLATRGRNEEFF
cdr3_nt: TGTGCCAACAGCTTGGCGACTAGGGGTCGGAATGAGGAGTTCTTC